This T cell receptor (beta chain) came from a study of PD-L1 blockade in urothelial cancer. Study in general: Patients commenced atezolizumab in 2014, and it was given at 1,200 mg intravenously every 3 weeks. Most of the 29 patients were men who had bladder-origin urothelial cancer. The median T cell count in blood samples was 140,000 to 150,000.

Time point specified: pretreatment peripheral blood. V was pared by 2 bases and J by 5 bases, with 12 bases between. Germline loops: CDR1 SEHNR, CDR2 FQNEAQ (reference sequence). The CDR3 loop spans 15 amino acids. TCRdb's table, derived via immunoSEQ multiplex PCR, lists solely in-frame clones and lacks some. Of 90,000 to 100,000 clones in the sample, 85% to 90% are singletons; the top ten hold under 2%. This TCR was sampled from a man aged 55 to 70 with urothelial cancer. Sequences were derived from PBMCs, sampled around atezolizumab (anti-PD-L1) treatment. V usage is TRBV7-9 and J usage is TRBJ1-4; D unresolved. The CDR3, as DNA: TGTGCCAGCAGCTTATCCCAGGCACTCAATGAAAAACTGTTTTTT. Amino acid sequence: CASSLSQALNEKLFF.